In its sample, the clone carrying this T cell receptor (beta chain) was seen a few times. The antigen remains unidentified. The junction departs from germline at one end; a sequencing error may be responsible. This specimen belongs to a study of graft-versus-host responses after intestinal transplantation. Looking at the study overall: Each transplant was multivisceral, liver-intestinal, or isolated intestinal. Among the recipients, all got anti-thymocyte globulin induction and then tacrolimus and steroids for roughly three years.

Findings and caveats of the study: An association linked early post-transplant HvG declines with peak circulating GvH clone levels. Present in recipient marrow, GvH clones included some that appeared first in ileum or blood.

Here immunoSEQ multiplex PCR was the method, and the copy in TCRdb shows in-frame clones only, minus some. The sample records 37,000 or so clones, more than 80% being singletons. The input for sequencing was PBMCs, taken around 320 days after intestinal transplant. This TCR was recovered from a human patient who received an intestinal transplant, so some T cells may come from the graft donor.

CDR3 bases: TGTGCCAGCAGTCCCAGAAAGAACGCCGGGGAGCTGTTTTTT. Translation: CASSPRKNAGELFF. The V gene is TRBV28, the J gene TRBJ2-2; unclear D gene. The CDR3 covers 14 residues. The germline CDR1 and CDR2 sequences are MDHEN and SYDVKM.